These 24 T cell receptor beta chains were sequenced from one sample in a study of identical twins. TCRdb called the 5' RACE reads again in MiXCR, with one record for every CDR3 protein. The table has 450,000 or so distinct CDR3 sequences, 20% to 25% seen once; the top ten hold 2.9%. These data were likewise used in another study, on T cells expressing NK-cell markers.

Source material: CD4+ T cells sorted from blood. These receptors came from a young woman in good health.

There are a few counts of this clonotype. This CDR3 reads CASSETGTQTQYF. The CDR3 nucleotides read TGTGCCAGCAGTGAAACAGGGACGCAGACCCAGTACTTC. This rearrangement joins TRBV25-1 to TRBJ2-5; maybe TRBD1 (6 bases). Trimming took 2 bases from V and 6 from J, leaving 10 bases between them. Per germline, CDR1 MGHDK and CDR2 SYGVNS. The CDR3 has 13 residues.

V usage is TRBV7-2 and J usage is TRBJ1-1; D remains ambiguous. The CDR3 is 14 residues long. Trimming shortened V by 1 base and J by 7 bases, and 13 bases separated the two germline ends. Germline CDR1 SGHTA, CDR2 FQGNSA. CDR3 sequence reads: CASSLGRPQLEAFF. Here the CDR3 DNA reads TGTGCCAGCAGCTTAGGCCGCCCGCAGCTTGAAGCTTTCTTT.

This clonotype was counted a few times. The chain employs TRBV11-2 and TRBJ2-5, with 7 bases aligning to TRBD2. This CDR3 contains 15 residues. Germline trimming cut 5 bases from V and 5 bases from J; bases unmatched to any gene: 11. CDR1 is SGHAT, CDR2 FQNNGV, per germline. The CDR3 here is CASSPGRLARETQYF. In nucleotides, the CDR3 is TGTGCCAGCAGCCCGGGAAGACTAGCCCGGGAGACCCAGTACTTC.

This clonotype was observed a handful of times. J is TRBJ2-2 and V is TRBV11-2; D remains ambiguous. The CDR3 has 12 residues. Per germline, CDR1 SGHAT and CDR2 FQNNGV. The germline V and J ends were trimmed by 5 bases and 7 bases, with 8 bases remaining between them. CDR3 sequence reads: CASSRFVGELFF. CDR3 DNA: TGTGCCAGCAGCAGATTTGTCGGGGAGCTGTTTTTT.

This clonotype showed up just a few times. The chain links TRBV6-1 to TRBJ1-1; D is unresolved. The CDR3 sequence is 13 residues long. CDR1 MNHNS and CDR2 SASEGT come from the germline V gene. V gave up 7 bases and J gave up 2 bases, with 11 bases separating them. The CDR3 reads CASTKGFNTEAFF. CDR3 sequence (DNA): TGTGCCAGCACTAAAGGGTTCAACACTGAAGCTTTCTTT.

CDR3 DNA sequence: TGTGCCAGCAGTCCACCGGTGGGACAGTACAATGAGCAGTTCTTC. The encoded protein is CASSPPVGQYNEQFF. This sequence joins TRBV6-1 and TRBJ2-1, with TRBD1 matching 7 bases. The CDR3 has 15 residues. The germline V gene has CDR1 MNHNS and CDR2 SASEGT. With 5 bases clipped from V and 4 bases from J, the junction kept 8 bases outside the gene matches.

This clonotype came up a few times. This chain connects TRBV29-1 to TRBJ2-4; 8 nucleotides match TRBD1. In germline, CDR1 is SQVTM, CDR2 ANQGSEA. The CDR3 has 15 amino acids. Losses at the gene ends were 5 bases for V and 0 bases for J; bases not matched to a gene: 6. The CDR3 sequence: CSVTGGTLAKNIQYF. CDR3 coding DNA: TGCAGCGTTACAGGGGGGACCTTAGCCAAAAACATTCAGTACTTC. The variable domain in full, with the rest retrieved from reference TRBV29-1 and TRBJ2-4, is SAVISQKPSRDICQRGTSLTIQCQVDSQVTMMFWYRQQPGQSLTLIATANQGSEATYESGFVIDKFPISRPNLTFSTLTVSNMSPEDSSIYLCSVTGGTLAKNIQYFGAGTRLSVL.

This clonotype was picked up many times. CDR3 in amino acids: CSAKPGTNYGYTF. In DNA, the CDR3 is TGCAGTGCTAAACCAGGGACTAACTATGGCTACACCTTC. This chain links TRBV20-1 with TRBJ1-2, with D possibly being TRBD1 (5 bases). V lost 4 bases and J lost 0, with 9 bases in between. The CDR3 is 13 amino acids. Germline CDR1 DFQATT, CDR2 SNEGSKA (reference sequence).

This chain connects TRBV20-1 to TRBJ1-4; D gene uncertain. Germline-derived CDR1 and CDR2 are DFQATT and SNEGSKA (reference sequence). CDR3 size: 14 residues. Trimming took 6 bases from V and 4 from J, leaving 15 bases between them. DNA of the CDR3: TGCAGTGCCCCAGCGGGAAACTTTAATGAAAAACTGTTTTTT. Protein sequence: CSAPAGNFNEKLFF.

The chain links TRBV6-2 or TRBV6-3 to TRBJ2-7; 7 bases fit TRBD1. Per germline, CDR1 MNHEY and CDR2 SVGEGT. After removal of 5 bases from V and 2 bases from J, the junction contained 9 bases not matched to a gene. CDR3 length: 15 residues. CDR3 bases: TGTGCCAGCAGTCTTCAAGACAGGGCCCCCTACGAGCAGTACTTC. Its protein is CASSLQDRAPYEQYF.

The chain links TRBV5-1 to TRBJ2-7, with a possible D match to TRBD1 (6 bases). Germline CDR1 SGHRS, CDR2 YFSETQ. V dropped 0 bases and J dropped 4 bases, with 8 bases sitting between them. The CDR3 length is 13 residues. CDR3 sequence reads: CASSLDREYEQYF. CDR3 nucleotide sequence: TGCGCCAGCAGCTTGGACAGGGAATACGAGCAGTACTTC.

In its sample, this clonotype was seen a few times. This chain joins TRBV20-1 and TRBJ2-3; D not certain. CDR1 and CDR2 (germline): DFQATT, SNEGSKA (reference sequence). V dropped 2 bases and J dropped 4 bases, with 7 bases sitting between them. There are 12 residues in the CDR3. CDR3 protein: CSARKAADTQYF. The CDR3 nucleotides are TGCAGTGCTAGAAAGGCCGCAGATACGCAGTATTTT.

This clonotype occurred a few times. The rearrangement links TRBV12-3 or TRBV12-4 to TRBJ2-7, with TRBD2 identical over 9 bases. The CDR3 runs 15 residues. V lost 2 bases to trimming and J lost 9 bases; unmatched junction nucleotides: 11. In DNA form, the CDR3 reads TGTGCCAGCAGTTTAAAGTTGGGACTAGCCCTAACGCAGTACTTC. This encodes CASSLKLGLALTQYF.

This clonotype was detected a few times. The rearrangement links TRBV9 to TRBJ2-2; no clear D. The CDR3 totals 13 residues. Germline lookup yields CDR1 SGDLS and CDR2 YYNGEE. The ends were cut back, 0 bases at V and 6 bases at J, with 6 bases in the middle. Here the CDR3 DNA reads TGTGCCAGCAGCGTAGAGGCGGCCGGGGAGCTGTTTTTT. It encodes CASSVEAAGELFF.

This clonotype was counted between two and nine times. The gene calls are TRBV29-1 and TRBJ2-7, with TRBD2 matching over 12 bases. Germline trimming cut 7 bases from V and 7 bases from J; bases unmatched to any gene: 8. Per the germline V gene, CDR1 is SQVTM and CDR2 is ANQGSEA. This CDR3 spans 13 amino acids. As DNA, the CDR3 is TGCAGCGCCCGACTAGCGGGAGACTTAGAGCAGTACTTC. It yields the protein CSARLAGDLEQYF.

In its sample, this clonotype was seen a few times. The V call is TRBV12-3 or TRBV12-4, the J call TRBJ1-2, with D perhaps TRBD1 (5 bases). This CDR3 is built from 13 residues. V gave up 5 bases and J gave up 8 bases, with 15 bases separating them. The CDR3 coding sequence is TGTGCCAGCAGTCCCTTGGGGCCCTTAGGCTACACCTTC. Translated, it gives CASSPLGPLGYTF.

This clonotype has more than one count but fewer than ten. In DNA, the CDR3 is TGCAGCGTTGCCCCCGGGACTCCCACCGGGGAGCTGTTTTTT. Protein sequence: CSVAPGTPTGELFF. This rearrangement joins TRBV29-1 to TRBJ2-2; D is possibly TRBD2 (6 bases). Trimming removed 4 bases from V and 4 bases from J, with 13 bases in between. The CDR3 sequence is 14 residues long. CDR1 and CDR2 (germline): SQVTM, ANQGSEA.

This clonotype has more than one count but fewer than ten. The chain carries TRBV10-3 and TRBJ2-5, with 8 bases fitting TRBD2. V gave up 2 bases and J gave up 7 bases; unmatched junction bases: 3. The CDR3 length is 13 residues. Germline CDR1 is ENHRY and CDR2 is SYGVKD. For the CDR3, the DNA is TGTGCCATCAGTGAGGGGACTAGGGGGACCCAGTACTTC. Translation gives CAISEGTRGTQYF.

Comment on this clonotype: The junction shows a germline mismatch at one end, possibly a read error. The CDR3 sequence is CACRKEGLANEQFF. The CDR3, as DNA: TGTGCCTGCAGGAAAGAGGGGTTGGCCAATGAGCAGTTCTTC. The V gene is TRBV2, the J gene TRBJ2-1; either TRBD1 or TRBD2 may fit D (5 bases each). The CDR3 covers 14 residues. Germline lookup yields CDR1 SNHLY and CDR2 FYNNEI.

This clonotype was counted a single time. J is TRBJ2-3 and V is TRBV20-1; 7 bases fit TRBD2. In germline, CDR1 is DFQATT, CDR2 SNEGSKA (reference sequence). The CDR3 runs 14 residues. The J segment lost 6 bases and the V segment lost 3 bases, leaving 9 bases of the junction unmatched. CDR3 nucleotides: TGCAGTGCTAGTGCTAGCGGCCCGAGGGATACGCAGTATTTT. This translates into CSASASGPRDTQYF.

The chain combines TRBV5-6 with TRBJ1-2, with TRBD1 matching 7 bases. V trimming: 5 bases; J trimming: 3 bases; junction bases outside the gene matches: 10. CDR1 is SGHDT, CDR2 YYEEEE, per germline. The CDR3 spans 15 residues. DNA of the CDR3: TGTGCCAGCAGGGACTGGGCAGGGGGATACTATGGCTACACCTTC. Its translation is CASRDWAGGYYGYTF.

On this clonotype itself: This may arise from a read error, as a much more abundant clone is one base away. The chain combines TRBV20-1 with TRBJ2-5; D may be TRBD2 (5 bases). The CDR3 length is 10 residues. CDR1 and CDR2 from the germline V gene are DFQATT and SNEGSKA (reference sequence). DNA of the CDR3: TGCAGTCCTAGGAGGGAGACCCAGTACTTC. As protein: CSPRRETQYF.

The chain joins TRBV15 to TRBJ1-4; D gene unclear. Trimming shortened V by 0 bases and J by 4 bases, and 6 bases separated the two germline ends. This CDR3 is built from 14 residues. From germline, CDR1 is LNHNV and CDR2 YYDKDF (reference sequence). Here the CDR3 reads CATSRDLINEKLFF. The CDR3 DNA follows: TGTGCCACCAGCAGAGATCTTATTAATGAAAAACTGTTTTTT.

The chain recombines TRBV20-1 with TRBJ2-5; 9 nucleotides align to TRBD1. Germline V CDR1 and CDR2: DFQATT, SNEGSKA (reference sequence). V lost 0 bases, J lost 5 bases, and 7 bases stayed unmatched. The CDR3 has 15 amino acids. CDR3 protein: CSAREGQGRSETQYF. As DNA, the CDR3 is TGCAGTGCTAGAGAGGGACAGGGACGGTCGGAGACCCAGTACTTC.